This section outlines one TCR beta chain sequence together with its context. Its specific antigen is unknown. No much larger clone is present one base from it, and per-base qualities are unavailable. A single peripheral blood draw of around 100 mL on average was collected from each donor into heparinised tubes. A BD FACSAria II was used to sort naive, central memory, regulatory and stem cell-like memory CD4+ T cells with a panel that included CD45RO, CCR7, CD25, CD127, CD95 and CD27. A purity above 95% was achieved for all sorted populations. PBMCs were isolated right away by Lymphoprep density gradient centrifugation and were stained directly, without culture. So that batch effects would be minimized, each experiment stained and sorted samples in pairs, pairing one healthy donor with one patient. The entire isolated RNA was reverse transcribed using the High Capacity cDNA Reverse Transcription Kit, and thus expressed TCRB transcripts were sequenced. Deep immunoSEQ sequencing was performed on naive, central memory and regulatory T cell samples, with an average of about 3.6 million total reads per sample. Sorted cells were lysed in RLT buffer, and RNA was extracted using DNase-treated RNeasy Micro or Mini kits according to cell number. To prevent cross-contamination, each cell subset was processed individually, whereas patient and healthy donor samples were processed jointly. Using the immunoSEQ multiplex PCR, TCRB sequences were amplified from cDNA into 87-bp fragments spanning the CDR3 region. Sequencing of the amplicons was done on the Illumina HiSeq platform. Processing in the source paper ran as follows. PCR bias was computationally corrected using synthetic template baselines, reads within Hamming distance 2 were collapsed, and singletons that could not be merged were discarded. By aligning reads against IMGT, V, D and J genes, CDR3 length, and insertions or deletions at six rearrangement sites were assigned. Within each subset, clonotype counts were normalized to the number of sorted cells before true diversity and Gini coefficients were calculated with the tcR R package. The overlap coefficient, calculated on TCRB nucleotide sequences, was used to quantify repertoire sharing. This is the immuneACCESS table as TCRdb keeps it, with only in-frame sequences that have V and J called. A part of the clones is gone; compared with another copy, unresolved V genes explain less than half, and the rest is unexplained. Clonal size and the V and J genes are those of that table, whereas D and trimming came from the DNA. The sample includes 100,000 to 150,000 clones, with roughly 17% observed a single time. Clones ranked in the top ten supply 2% to 2.5% of the sample.

This sample was included in a study of beta chain features in type 1 diabetes (dated by TCRdb to 2016 to 2019). A note on the overall study: Mean age, gender distribution, total cell number and subset yield did not differ between patients and healthy donors. A total of roughly 99,000,000 sorted cells were examined across all samples, and the number of cells per subset was strongly correlated with RNA yield. In the study, recently diagnosed type 1 diabetes patients and matched healthy donors were compared on the TCRB repertoires of their sorted circulating CD4+ T cell subsets. Regulatory and stem cell-like memory subsets were isolated from only 8 patients and roughly eight healthy donors, whereas naive and central memory subsets came from all 28 donors. Findings and caveats that apply to the study as a whole: A moderate but significant shortening of TCRB CDR3 length was observed in type 1 diabetes patients in all four CD4+ subsets. Shorter templates might have been favored by PCR, but patient and control samples were amplified and corrected together, so both groups would have been affected equally by any skew. Because small numbers of individuals were included in the HLA sub-analyses, any influence of HLA type on TCRB rearrangement was left unresolved. Naive, central memory and regulatory TCRB repertoires appeared to be more similar among patients than among healthy donors. Fewer insertions and more nucleotide deletions at VDJ recombination sites were observed in patients with type 1 diabetes, implying thymic rearrangement abnormalities. Sequencing cDNA rather than genomic DNA could over-represent highly expressing activated cells, although activation and CD3 levels did not differ between groups.

The germline V gene supplies CDR1 SGHTA and CDR2 FQGTGA. Cut back by 1 base and 7 bases, the V and J ends lie 10 bases apart. Measured from the cysteine to the phenylalanine, the CDR3 is 13 residues long. The DNA shown is the 39-base CDR3, in frame from base 1. Sequencing used central memory CD4+ T cells from blood. The receptor comes from a young man with type 1 diabetes. The sequence joins TRBV7-3 to TRBJ1-1, with the D gene uncertain. CDR3 reads: CASSLNGQNEAFF. The bases are TGTGCCAGCAGCTTAAATGGGCAAAATGAAGCTTTCTTT.